Below are 27 T cell receptor beta chains sequenced from a single sample in a study of T cell responses to AZD1222 COVID-19 vaccine. Profiling relied on immunoSEQ multiplex PCR, and the TCRdb table lists in-frame clones only, not all of them. Among roughly 85,000 clones listed, less than 90% were seen once. The sequenced sample was peripheral blood, obtained on day 0 of AZD1222 vaccination. The receptors were sampled from an adult in good health.

This chain uses TRBV10-3 with TRBJ1-2; 10 bases are shared with TRBD1. Germline loops: CDR1 ENHRY, CDR2 SYGVKD. This CDR3 region has 13 residues. V gave up 10 bases and J gave up 5 bases; unmatched junction bases: 7. Here the CDR3 DNA reads TGTGCCAGCAACCCGGGACAGGGGTATGGCTACACCTTC. This codes for CASNPGQGYGYTF.

V and J are TRBV27 and TRBJ1-1; 7 bases align to TRBD1. CDR3 length equals 15 residues. The germline V gene has CDR1 MNHEY and CDR2 SMNVEV (reference sequence). V shed 5 bases and J 5 bases; nucleotides not matched to a gene: 11. DNA for the CDR3: TGTGCCAGCAGTCCCCTAATTGAGACAGGGACTGAAGCTTTCTTT. It yields the protein CASSPLIETGTEAFF.

This clone was counted between two and nine times. The chain uses TRBV7-9 and TRBJ1-1, with 8 positions matching TRBD1. The CDR3 has 13 residues. V was pared by 4 bases and J by 5 bases, with 3 bases of the junction left unmatched. CDR1 is SEHNR and CDR2 is FQNEAQ in the germline V gene (reference sequence). The CDR3 DNA sequence: TGTGCCAGCAGCTACACAGGGGGGACTGAAGCTTTCTTT. This codes for CASSYTGGTEAFF.

This clone was recorded only once. The chain recombines TRBV12-3 or TRBV12-4 with TRBJ2-5; maybe TRBD1 (5 bases). The CDR3 is made up of 13 amino acids. Trimming removed 6 bases at V and 5 bases at J, with 13 bases between. The CDR3 DNA reads as TGTGCCAGCAGCTTGGCCAGGGTTGAGACCCAGTACTTC. Encoded protein: CASSLARVETQYF.

This clone has just one count. This chain links TRBV11-2 with TRBJ2-1, with TRBD2 matching 10 bases. CDR3 size: 18 residues. Germline CDR1 SGHAT, CDR2 FQNNGV. V lost 5 bases, J lost 7 bases, and 17 bases stayed unmatched. CDR3 nucleotide sequence: TGTGCCAGCAGCCCACAACCGGGCAGCGGGGGGGCGGGGAATGAGCAGTTCTTC. This encodes CASSPQPGSGGAGNEQFF.

CDR3 sequence: CASSLDTGSYEQYF. The DNA of the CDR3 is TGTGCCAGCAGCTTAGATACGGGTTCCTACGAGCAGTACTTC. V is TRBV11-3 and J is TRBJ2-7; D ambiguous. Germline CDR1 SGHNT, CDR2 YENEEA. Trimming removed 0 bases at V and 1 base at J, with 7 bases between. The CDR3 loop spans 14 amino acids.

V usage is TRBV18 and J usage is TRBJ2-2; TRBD2 aligns across 12 bases. Per the germline V gene, CDR1 is KGHSH and CDR2 is LQKENI. Trimming at V came to 4 bases and at J to 5 bases, leaving 5 bases not matched to a gene. This CDR3 contains 16 residues. The chain's CDR3 is CASSQPGLAGTGELFF. Written as DNA, the CDR3 is TGTGCCAGCTCACAACCCGGACTAGCGGGGACCGGGGAGCTGTTTTTT.

This clone was recorded once. The chain is built from TRBV18 and TRBJ2-7, with unresolved D. Trimming shortened V by 1 base and J by 5 bases, and 6 bases separated the two germline ends. The CDR3 has 12 residues. Germline CDR1 reads KGHSH; CDR2 reads LQKENI. The CDR3 DNA reads as TGTGCCAGCTCACCACTTGGTAACGAGCAGTACTTC. Translated: CASSPLGNEQYF.

V gene TRBV11-2 combines with J gene TRBJ1-5; D perhaps matches TRBD1 (5 bases). This CDR3 comprises 15 residues. Germline CDR1 is SGHAT and CDR2 is FQNNGV. The V end lost 2 bases, the J end lost 5 bases, and 13 bases lay between the germline ends. The CDR3 sequence is CASSLRGVGDQPQHF. The CDR3 DNA sequence: TGTGCCAGCAGCTTAAGAGGGGTCGGCGATCAGCCCCAGCATTTT.

The chain uses TRBV6-5 and TRBJ1-4, with D uncertain. The V gene's germline CDR1 is MNHEY and CDR2 SVGAGI. The CDR3 runs to 15 residues. Trimming took 4 bases from V and 2 from J, leaving 11 bases between them. This CDR3 is CASSSGIGTNEKLFF. The CDR3 nucleotides are TGTGCCAGCAGTTCTGGTATCGGCACTAATGAAAAACTGTTTTTT.

Sample share makes this clone medium-sized. This sample includes further DNA sequences coding for the same CDR3. This sequence joins TRBV15 and TRBJ2-5, with D perhaps given as TRBD1 or TRBD2 (7 bases each). Germline V gene data show CDR1 as LNHNV and CDR2 as YYDKDF (reference sequence). The ends were cut back, 8 bases at V and 9 bases at J, with 28 bases in the middle. CDR3 length: 16 residues. The CDR3 reads CATSRPGGGPEWAQYF. The CDR3 nucleotides are TGTGCCACCTCCAGGCCAGGGGGGGGGCCCGAGTGGGCCCAGTACTTC. The full variable domain, in which reference TRBV15 and TRBJ2-5 provide the parts outside the CDR3, is DAMVIQNPRYQVTQFGKPVTLSCSQTLNHNVMYWYQQKSSQAPKLLFHYYDKDFNNEADTPDNFQSRRPNTSFCFLDIRSPGLGDTAMYLCATSRPGGGPEWAQYFGPGTRLLVL.

The chain employs TRBV10-1 and TRBJ1-5, with unresolved D. Trimming stripped 3 bases from V and 4 bases from J, with 7 bases between. Germline V CDR1 and CDR2: WNHNN, SYGVQD (reference sequence). The length of the CDR3 is 13 residues. CDR3: CASSERGNQPQHF. For the CDR3, the DNA is TGCGCCAGCAGTGAACGGGGTAATCAGCCCCAGCATTTT.

The chain combines TRBV7-3 with TRBJ2-3; D possibly corresponds to TRBD2 (6 bases). Germline CDR1 SGHTA, CDR2 FQGTGA. This CDR3 comprises 16 residues. V was pared by 1 base and J by 2 bases, with 13 bases between. CDR3 loop: CASSLNLGTDTDTQYF. Here the CDR3 DNA reads TGTGCCAGCAGCTTAAATCTAGGGACTGACACAGATACGCAGTATTTT.

This chain's CDR3 is CASSQDIAGGSGELFF. The DNA of the CDR3 is TGTGCCAGCAGCCAAGATATTGCAGGGGGATCCGGGGAGCTGTTTTTT. V and J are TRBV3-1 (or the pseudogene TRBV3-2) and TRBJ2-2, with 7 bases fitting TRBD1. The V gene's germline CDR1 is LGHDT and CDR2 YNNKEL (reference sequence). V lost 0 bases and J lost 6; bases outside the gene matches: 7. This CDR3 has 16 residues.

The chain joins TRBV29-1 to TRBJ2-1; 9 positions agree with TRBD1. Trimming cost V 7 bases and J 9 bases; bases outside gene matches: 10. Germline V lookup: CDR1 SQVTM, CDR2 ANQGSEA. CDR3 size: 13 residues. For the CDR3, the DNA is TGCAGCGGAGTCCGGACAGGGGACGGTGAGCAGTTCTTC. Translated: CSGVRTGDGEQFF.

The V and J genes are TRBV2 and TRBJ1-3; D gene unclear. The CDR3 sequence is 15 residues long. The V gene lost 8 bases and the J gene lost 0 bases, with 14 bases spanning the gap. CDR1 and CDR2 (germline): SNHLY, FYNNEI. The CDR3 is CASVPEGNSGNTIYF. The CDR3 coding sequence is TGTGCCAGCGTTCCGGAGGGAAACTCTGGAAACACCATATATTTT.

The CDR3 loop is CASSQTTGMNTGELFF. CDR3 nucleotides: TGTGCCAGCAGCCAAACGACAGGGATGAACACCGGGGAGCTGTTTTTT. This rearrangement joins TRBV3-1 (or the pseudogene TRBV3-2) to TRBJ2-2, with 7 bases identical to TRBD1. The CDR3 covers 16 residues. V dropped 2 bases and J dropped 1; count of bases not matched to a gene: 4. In germline, CDR1 is LGHDT, CDR2 YNNKEL (reference sequence).

The chain links TRBV6-4 to TRBJ2-1, with D possibly being TRBD1 (6 bases). The V and J ends lost 2 bases and 8 bases respectively, with 10 bases between them. The germline CDR1 and CDR2 sequences are MRHNA and SNTAGT. This CDR3 has 13 residues. The CDR3 loop reads CASSDTGNHEQFF. Written as DNA, the CDR3 is TGTGCCAGCAGTGACACAGGGAACCATGAGCAGTTCTTC.

This clone was counted once. The rearrangement uses TRBV5-1 and TRBJ2-1; TRBD1 might be the D (5 bases). V lost 2 bases and J lost 5, with 8 bases in between. This CDR3 has 13 amino acids. Germline-derived CDR1 and CDR2 are SGHRS and YFSETQ. The CDR3 DNA is TGCGCCAGCAGCTTAGACAGCCACAATGAGCAGTTCTTC. It specifies CASSLDSHNEQFF.

The chain combines TRBV5-6 with TRBJ1-2; D ambiguous. CDR1 and CDR2 from the germline V gene are SGHDT and YYEEEE. With 3 bases removed from V and 3 bases from J, the gap between germline ends came to 12 bases. This CDR3 is built from 14 residues. CDR3 loop: CASSYPDGDYGYTF. The CDR3 bases are TGTGCCAGCAGCTACCCGGATGGAGACTATGGCTACACCTTC.

The chain has TRBV15 and TRBJ2-7, with TRBD1 matching over 11 bases. The CDR3 contains 15 residues. J was trimmed by 2 bases and V by 7 bases; bases with no gene match: 7. Looked up from germline, CDR1 is LNHNV and CDR2 is YYDKDF (reference sequence). CDR3 nucleotides: TGTGCCACCACAAGGGGGACAGGGGGAGCCTACGAGCAGTACTTC. Residues: CATTRGTGGAYEQYF.

This sequence joins TRBV29-1 and TRBJ2-2, with 9 positions matching TRBD1. Germline-derived CDR1 and CDR2 are SQVTM and ANQGSEA. This CDR3 has 12 residues. V trimming: 7 bases; J trimming: 8 bases; junction bases outside the gene matches: 5. CDR3 coding DNA: TGCAGCGCTGACAGGGGGGTAGGGGAGCTGTTTTTT. Residues: CSADRGVGELFF.

The V call is TRBV6-5, the J call TRBJ1-1; 8 bases match TRBD1. There are 15 residues in the CDR3. Germline values: CDR1 MNHEY, CDR2 SVGAGI. V trimming: 6 bases; J trimming: 0 bases; junction bases outside the gene matches: 6. The CDR3 nucleotides read TGTGCCAGCAGAGGGACAGGTACCGTGAACACTGAAGCTTTCTTT. Protein product: CASRGTGTVNTEAFF.

The V gene is TRBV15, the J gene TRBJ2-7, with D tentatively TRBD2 (5 bases). The CDR3 loop spans 14 amino acids. The germline V gene encodes CDR1 LNHNV and CDR2 YYDKDF (reference sequence). Between the trimmed V and J ends, which lost 0 bases and 10 bases, there was a span of 16 bases. CDR3 region: CATSRDQGREVQYF. The CDR3 DNA follows: TGTGCCACCAGCAGAGATCAAGGACGGGAAGTACAGTACTTC.

This clone came up a few times. V is TRBV7-6 and J is TRBJ2-6; 10 nucleotides match TRBD1. V was pared by 5 bases and J by 0 bases, with 7 bases of the junction left unmatched. This CDR3 contains 18 residues. Germline V gives CDR1 SGHVS, CDR2 FNYEAQ. The DNA for the CDR3 is TGTGCCAGCAGCCTGACCGGGACAGGGGTCTCTGGGGCCAACGTCCTGACTTTC. Its protein product is CASSLTGTGVSGANVLTF.

This chain links TRBV7-2 with TRBJ2-3; D remains ambiguous. The CDR3 sequence is 13 residues long. The V and J ends lost 4 bases and 2 bases respectively, with 7 bases between them. Germline values: CDR1 SGHTA, CDR2 FQGNSA. CDR3 nucleotide sequence: TGTGCCAGCAGCTCAGCGAACACAGATACGCAGTATTTT. It translates to CASSSANTDTQYF.

The V and J genes are TRBV7-8 and TRBJ2-1, with 12 bases aligning to TRBD2. Looked up from germline, CDR1 is SGHVS and CDR2 is FQNEAQ. The CDR3 extends over 16 amino acids. With V trimmed by 4 bases and J by 1 base, 2 bases remained unmatched. The CDR3 region is CASSSTSGRSYNEQFF. Here the CDR3 DNA reads TGTGCCAGCAGCTCTACTAGCGGGAGGTCCTACAATGAGCAGTTCTTC.